Each of the 3 T cell receptor beta chains below was sequenced from the same sample in a study of blood T cells in healthy people across ages. Together with a sample-barcoded 5' primer, a J-beta primer mix was included in a second PCR lasting 7 to 11 cycles. A single record per CDR3 protein comes from TCRdb applying MiXCR to the 5' RACE reads. This sample has 980,000 or so distinct CDR3 sequences; roughly 43% occur once, and the top ten carry 13%. Sequencing was performed on blood. The source of these receptors is a man under 40 in good health.

This sequence joins TRBV10-3 and TRBJ1-1; no clear D. This CDR3 has 13 amino acids. Germline V gene data show CDR1 as ENHRY and CDR2 as SYGVKD. The CDR3 protein is CAAEAHPGTEAFF. The DNA for the CDR3 is TGTGCGGCGGAAGCCCACCCTGGGACTGAAGCTTTCTTT.

This chain links TRBV5-1 with TRBJ2-7; 10 positions match TRBD1. The V segment lost 4 bases and the J segment 3 bases; nucleotides outside the gene matches: 7. CDR1 is SGHRS and CDR2 is YFSETQ in the germline V gene. CDR3 length: 15 residues. CDR3 sequence: CASSRAGTGDYEQYF. DNA of the CDR3: TGCGCCAGCAGCCGCGCCGGGACAGGGGACTACGAGCAGTACTTC.

This clonotype was picked up many times. CDR3 nucleotides: TGCAGTGCTAGGGCAATGGGGGACAGGGGGCTCTACGAGCAGTACTTC. As protein: CSARAMGDRGLYEQYF. V gene TRBV20-1 combines with J gene TRBJ2-7; TRBD1 matches at 12 bases. V shed 3 bases and J 3 bases; nucleotides not matched to a gene: 9. The germline CDR1 and CDR2 sequences are DFQATT and SNEGSKA (reference sequence). CDR3 length equals 16 residues.